This T cell receptor (beta chain) was sequenced in a study of T cells in localized non-small cell lung cancer. General observations from the study: Higher T cell density in the blood was associated with longer overall survival, whereas higher adjacent-lung clonality associated with shorter survival. When the top 100 tumor clones were examined, a median about 60 of them also appeared in the adjacent lung, which was paired and uninvolved. Without multi-region sequencing, intratumor heterogeneity could not be excluded. There was higher T cell clonality in uninvolved adjacent lung than in tumor, and it was highest there.

Remarks on this clone: Its antigen is unidentified.

Only in-frame clones appear in the TCRdb table, and some are missing; sequencing was by immunoSEQ multiplex PCR. This table holds about 130,000 clones, around 89% found once. The sample was peripheral blood, taken before any cancer treatment. The TCR sequence derives from a female donor of 60 years or more with stage I lung adenocarcinoma.

CDR3 residues: CASSLQGESIGYTF. The CDR3 DNA follows: TGTGCCAGCAGTCTACAGGGAGAAAGTATCGGCTACACCTTC. This rearrangement joins TRBV28 to TRBJ1-2; tentatively, D is TRBD1 (6 bases). The CDR3 runs 14 residues. V was cut by 5 bases and J by 8 bases, with 18 bases left in between. From germline, CDR1 is MDHEN and CDR2 SYDVKM.